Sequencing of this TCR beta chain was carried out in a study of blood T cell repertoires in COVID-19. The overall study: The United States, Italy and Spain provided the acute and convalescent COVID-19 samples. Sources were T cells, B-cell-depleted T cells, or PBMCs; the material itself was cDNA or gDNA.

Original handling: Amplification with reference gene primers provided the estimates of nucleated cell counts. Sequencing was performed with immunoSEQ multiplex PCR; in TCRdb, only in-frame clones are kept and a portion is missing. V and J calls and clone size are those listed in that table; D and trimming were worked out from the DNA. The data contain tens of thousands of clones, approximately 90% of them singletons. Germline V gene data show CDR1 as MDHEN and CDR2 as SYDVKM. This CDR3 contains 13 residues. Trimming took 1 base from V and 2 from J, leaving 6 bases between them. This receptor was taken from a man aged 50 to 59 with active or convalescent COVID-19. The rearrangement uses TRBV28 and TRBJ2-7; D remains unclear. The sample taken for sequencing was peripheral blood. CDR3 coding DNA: TGTGCCAGCAGTTTATCCCCTCCCTACGAGCAGTACTTC. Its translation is CASSLSPPYEQYF.